The 25 T cell receptor beta chains given below trace back to one sample, sequenced in a study of shared clonotypes between healthy human individuals. Libraries were prepared by immunoSEQ multiplex PCR; TCRdb keeps only in-frame clonotypes and omits some of them. The data contain 950,000 to 1,300,000 clones, about 75% of them singletons. Sequenced input: memory CD4+ T cells sorted from blood. Noted subset: CD45RA-negative fraction. The receptor source for this set is a man younger than 30 in good health.

The chain couples TRBV7-9 to TRBJ1-2, with TRBD1 matching 9 bases. V gave up 5 bases and J gave up 8 bases; unmatched junction bases: 9. The germline gives CDR1 SEHNR, CDR2 FQNEAQ (reference sequence). The CDR3 is made up of 14 amino acids. CDR3 protein: CASSLDRGRRGYTF. The CDR3 DNA follows: TGTGCCAGCAGCCTCGACAGGGGGAGACGGGGCTACACCTTC. The full variable domain, in which reference TRBV7-9 and TRBJ1-2 provide the parts outside the CDR3, is DTGVSQNPRHKITKRGQNVTFRCDPISEHNRLYWYRQTLGQGPEFLTYFQNEAQLEKSRLLSDRFSAERPKGSFSTLEIQRTEQGDSAMYLCASSLDRGRRGYTFGSGTRLTVV.

The rearrangement joins TRBV19 to TRBJ1-3, with TRBD1 matching over 11 bases. V shed 7 bases, J shed 2 bases, and the junction held 13 bases outside the gene matches. Germline assignment: CDR1 LNHDA and CDR2 SQIVND (reference sequence). The CDR3 is 18 amino acids. CDR3 in DNA: TGTGCCAGTATCGATACCCGCGGACAGGGGGCGGCTGGAAACACCATATATTTT. This sequence encodes CASIDTRGQGAAGNTIYF.

This clone has only one observation. The same CDR3 is also encoded by other DNA sequences in this sample. This chain connects TRBV27 to TRBJ1-2; D remains unclear. Germline V gives CDR1 MNHEY, CDR2 SMNVEV (reference sequence). CDR3 length: 14 residues. V was cut by 0 bases and J by 2 bases, with 7 bases left in between. Here the CDR3 reads CASSLSVGNYGYTF. The CDR3 DNA reads TGTGCCAGCAGTTTATCGGTGGGGAACTATGGCTACACCTTC.

This sequence joins TRBV5-4 and TRBJ2-6; a weak D match, TRBD2 (6 bases). The CDR3 contains 17 residues. V shed 4 bases and J shed 0 bases, with 14 bases lying between them. Per the germline V gene, CDR1 is SGHNT and CDR2 is YYREEE (reference sequence). This CDR3 reads CASSPPTGGSGANVLTF. CDR3 nucleotides: TGTGCCAGCAGCCCCCCGACCGGGGGCTCTGGGGCCAACGTCCTGACTTTC.

This clone was recorded a few times. V usage is TRBV30 and J usage is TRBJ1-6; D is perhaps TRBD1 (6 bases). Germline V gene lookup returns CDR1 GTSNPN and CDR2 SVGIG (reference sequence). V was clipped by 0 bases and J by 8 bases, with 14 bases between them. This CDR3 is 15 amino acids long. In DNA, the CDR3 is TGTGCCTGGAGTGTAGGCCAGGGGAGCGATTCACCCCTCCACTTT. As protein: CAWSVGQGSDSPLHF.

The chain combines TRBV19 with TRBJ2-2; D is ambiguous. V lost 5 bases to trimming and J lost 7 bases, with 14 bases between them. There are 14 residues in the CDR3. Germline CDR1 LNHDA, CDR2 SQIVND (reference sequence). CDR3 nucleotide sequence: TGTGCCAGTAGTTACAGATTACCCGGCGGGGAGCTGTTTTTT. Protein sequence: CASSYRLPGGELFF. Filled out from reference TRBV19 and TRBJ2-2, the complete variable domain reads DGGITQSPKYLFRKEGQNVTLSCEQNLNHDAMYWYRQDPGQGLRLIYYSQIVNDFQKGDIAEGYSVSREKKESFPLTVTSAQKNPTAFYLCASSYRLPGGELFFGEGSRLTVL.

The chain has TRBV30 and TRBJ2-2; D possibly corresponds to TRBD1 (6 bases). Germline V gene lookup returns CDR1 GTSNPN and CDR2 SVGIG (reference sequence). V lost 4 bases, J lost 0 bases, and 9 bases lay in between. This CDR3 spans 14 amino acids. This chain's CDR3 is CAWKGVANTGELFF. The DNA of the CDR3 is TGTGCCTGGAAGGGGGTCGCGAACACCGGGGAGCTGTTTTTT. Full variable domain (remainder filled in from reference TRBV30 and TRBJ2-2): SQTIHQWPATLVQPVGSPLSLECTVEGTSNPNLYWYRQAAGRGLQLLFYSVGIGQISSEVPQNLSASRPQDRQFILSSKKLLLSDSGFYLCAWKGVANTGELFFGEGSRLTVL.

V gene TRBV30 combines with J gene TRBJ2-2; D is uncertain. The CDR3 loop spans 12 amino acids. Between the trimmed V and J ends, which lost 2 bases and 7 bases, there was a span of 8 bases. Germline values: CDR1 GTSNPN, CDR2 SVGIG (reference sequence). CDR3 sequence: CAWSLWDGELFF. The CDR3 DNA reads as TGTGCCTGGAGTCTCTGGGACGGGGAGCTGTTTTTT. The full variable domain, in which reference TRBV30 and TRBJ2-2 provide the parts outside the CDR3, is SQTIHQWPATLVQPVGSPLSLECTVEGTSNPNLYWYRQAAGRGLQLLFYSVGIGQISSEVPQNLSASRPQDRQFILSSKKLLLSDSGFYLCAWSLWDGELFFGEGSRLTVL.

This chain links TRBV25-1 with TRBJ2-1, with 11 bases that match TRBD1. Losses at the gene ends were 4 bases for V and 7 bases for J; bases not matched to a gene: 6. The CDR3 runs 15 residues. Germline V lookup: CDR1 MGHDK, CDR2 SYGVNS. The CDR3 reads CASSAPGQGGNEQFF. CDR3 coding DNA: TGTGCCAGCAGTGCTCCGGGACAGGGGGGAAATGAGCAGTTCTTC.

The chain joins TRBV28 to TRBJ2-7; the match to TRBD1 covers 10 bases. The V and J ends lost 6 bases and 1 base, in that order; junction bases with no gene match: 9. Germline-derived CDR1 and CDR2 are MDHEN and SYDVKM. The CDR3 is 16 residues long. The CDR3 nucleotides read TGTGCCAGCAGCCGTCCGGGGACAGGGGTTTCCTACGAGCAGTACTTC. Its protein is CASSRPGTGVSYEQYF.

In DNA, the CDR3 is TGTGCCTGGAGTGTAGGGTTTGGTGAGCAGTTCTTC. It encodes CAWSVGFGEQFF. The genes are TRBV30 and TRBJ2-1; D unclear. Germline V gene sequence: CDR1 GTSNPN, CDR2 SVGIG (reference sequence). Between the trimmed V and J ends, which lost 0 bases and 9 bases, there was a span of 9 bases. This CDR3 contains 12 residues.

The chain recombines TRBV11-2 with TRBJ2-7; the D gene is possibly TRBD2 (5 bases). Trimming took off 5 bases at V and 7 bases at J, with 12 bases between the two ends. The germline V gene has CDR1 SGHAT and CDR2 FQNNGV. The CDR3 loop spans 12 amino acids. The CDR3 sequence is CASSKRTGEQYF. Here the CDR3 DNA reads TGTGCCAGCAGCAAAAGGACGGGAGAGCAGTACTTC.

The DNA of the CDR3 is TGCGCCAGCAGCCAGACTAGCGGGACCGCCGGGGAGCTGTTTTTT. Protein product: CASSQTSGTAGELFF. The chain combines TRBV5-1 with TRBJ2-2, with 11 nucleotides matching TRBD2. The germline gives CDR1 SGHRS, CDR2 YFSETQ. The CDR3 sequence is 15 residues long. With V trimmed by 4 bases and J by 6 bases, 5 bases remained unmatched.

The chain carries TRBV18 and TRBJ2-3, with TRBD2 identical over 15 bases. CDR1 and CDR2 from the germline V gene are KGHSH and LQKENI. V lost 3 bases and J lost 5; bases outside the gene matches: 3. CDR3 length: 16 amino acids. This CDR3 is CASSPPGLAGGDTQYF. The CDR3 DNA sequence: TGTGCCAGCTCACCGCCGGGACTAGCGGGAGGAGATACGCAGTATTTT.

The chain is built from TRBV5-4 and TRBJ2-7, with D possibly TRBD1 on 5 matching bases. The V gene's germline CDR1 is SGHNT and CDR2 YYREEE (reference sequence). The length of the CDR3 is 15 residues. V was pared by 4 bases and J by 4 bases, with 18 bases between. This CDR3 reads CASSGATAGRYEQYF. The CDR3 DNA sequence: TGTGCCAGCAGCGGGGCGACGGCCGGTAGGTACGAGCAGTACTTC.

This chain links TRBV6-1 with TRBJ2-6; a possible D gene is TRBD1 (5 bases). The CDR3 has 13 amino acids. V was trimmed by 10 bases and J by 2 bases, leaving 9 bases between them. Germline values: CDR1 MNHNS, CDR2 SASEGT. CDR3 nucleotides: TGTGCCATTACAGGTGCTGGGGCCAACGTCCTGACTTTC. Translated, it gives CAITGAGANVLTF.

V usage is TRBV28 and J usage is TRBJ2-5; the D gene is possibly TRBD1 (7 bases). CDR1 and CDR2 (germline): MDHEN, SYDVKM. Trimming cost V 6 bases and J 5 bases, with 22 bases left between them. CDR3 length: 16 residues. In nucleotides, the CDR3 is TGTGCCAGCAGAACTGCCCTAAACGGGGGACAGGAGACCCAGTACTTC. This gives the protein CASRTALNGGQETQYF.

In this sample, this clone turned up a few times. This chain uses TRBV28 with TRBJ1-4; no clear D. The ends were cut back, 2 bases at V and 5 bases at J, with 9 bases in the middle. There are 14 residues in the CDR3. Germline V lookup: CDR1 MDHEN, CDR2 SYDVKM. CDR3 DNA sequence: TGTGCCAGCAGTTTAGTGCAGATGAATGAAAAACTGTTTTTT. It is translated as CASSLVQMNEKLFF.

The chain is built from TRBV5-4 and TRBJ2-7; 7 nucleotides align to TRBD2. CDR3 length equals 14 residues. The germline gives CDR1 SGHNT, CDR2 YYREEE (reference sequence). V lost 5 bases, J lost 4 bases, and 9 bases stayed unmatched. The DNA of the CDR3 is TGTGCCAGCAGTCCGCGGGGCGGGGGTTACGAGCAGTACTTC. It yields the protein CASSPRGGGYEQYF.

CDR3 residues: CASSFTGGNEQFF. For the CDR3, the DNA is TGTGCCAGCAGCTTTACGGGGGGCAATGAGCAGTTCTTC. The chain is built from TRBV11-3 and TRBJ2-1, with 7 bases lining up with TRBD2. The germline gives CDR1 SGHNT, CDR2 YENEEA. This CDR3 has 13 amino acids. Trimming at V came to 3 bases and at J to 6 bases, leaving 2 bases not matched to a gene.

This clone appeared a few times. V and J are TRBV7-8 and TRBJ2-7, with 10 bases fitting TRBD2. The CDR3 extends over 14 amino acids. V shed 2 bases and J 3 bases; nucleotides not matched to a gene: 1. Germline values: CDR1 SGHVS, CDR2 FQNEAQ. Written as DNA, the CDR3 is TGTGCCAGCAGCTTAACTAGCGGGAACTACGAGCAGTACTTC. Its protein is CASSLTSGNYEQYF.

This clone was counted a few times. This chain joins TRBV10-3 and TRBJ1-6, with D possibly being TRBD1 (6 bases). Looked up from germline, CDR1 is ENHRY and CDR2 is SYGVKD. The CDR3 is 14 residues long. V shed 6 bases and J shed 7 bases, with 13 bases lying between them. The CDR3 DNA is TGTGCCATCAGGTCGACAGGTGCAAATTCACCCCTCCACTTT. The encoded protein is CAIRSTGANSPLHF.

This clone was counted between two and nine times. This chain links TRBV10-3 with TRBJ1-2; D gene uncertain. This CDR3 contains 15 residues. V was trimmed by 2 bases and J by 7 bases, leaving 17 bases between them. Germline loops: CDR1 ENHRY, CDR2 SYGVKD. The CDR3 nucleotides read TGTGCCATCAGTGAGGGGTACGGGCAGGAGGTTGGCTACACCTTC. This encodes CAISEGYGQEVGYTF.

This clone was counted between two and nine times. This chain uses TRBV2 with TRBJ1-2; maybe TRBD1 (6 bases). The germline gives CDR1 SNHLY, CDR2 FYNNEI. CDR3 size: 13 residues. Between the trimmed V and J ends, which lost 7 bases and 4 bases, there was a span of 13 bases. This chain's CDR3 is CASTSTGAYGYTF. In DNA form, the CDR3 reads TGTGCCAGCACCTCGACAGGAGCCTATGGCTACACCTTC.

In nucleotides, the CDR3 is TGTGCCTGGAGTGTACCGACAGGGTTAAACTATGGCTACACCTTC. Its protein is CAWSVPTGLNYGYTF. The chain links TRBV30 to TRBJ1-2; TRBD1 matches at 7 bases. CDR3 length: 15 residues. The germline gives CDR1 GTSNPN, CDR2 SVGIG (reference sequence). After removal of 0 bases from V and 2 bases from J, the junction contained 6 bases not matched to a gene.